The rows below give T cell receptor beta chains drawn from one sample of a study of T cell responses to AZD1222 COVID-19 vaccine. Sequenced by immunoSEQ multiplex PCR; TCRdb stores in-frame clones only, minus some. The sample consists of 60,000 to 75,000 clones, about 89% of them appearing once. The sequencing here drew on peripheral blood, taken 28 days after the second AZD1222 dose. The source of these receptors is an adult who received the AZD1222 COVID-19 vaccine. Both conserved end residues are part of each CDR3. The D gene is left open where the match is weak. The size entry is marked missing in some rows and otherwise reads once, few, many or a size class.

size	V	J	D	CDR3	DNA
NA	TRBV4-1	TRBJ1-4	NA	CASSQVGEGNEKLFF	TGCGCCAGCAGCCAAGTAGGGGAAGGGAATGAAAAACTGTTTTTT
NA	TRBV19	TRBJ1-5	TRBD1	CASSIPSDRGQPQHF	TGTGCCAGTAGTATACCCTCCGACAGGGGTCAGCCCCAGCATTTT
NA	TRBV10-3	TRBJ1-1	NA	CAINKGRPGEAFF	TGTGCCATCAATAAAGGGAGACCGGGAGAAGCTTTCTTT
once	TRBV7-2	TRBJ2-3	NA	CASSDGGPSTDTQYF	TGTGCCAGCAGTGACGGGGGACCTAGCACAGATACGCAGTATTTT
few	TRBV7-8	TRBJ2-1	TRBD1	CASSFPRDREVENEQFF	TGTGCCAGCAGCTTCCCTCGGGACAGGGAGGTCGAAAATGAGCAGTTCTTC
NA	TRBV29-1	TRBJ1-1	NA	CSVERGGVNTEAFF	TGCAGCGTTGAGAGGGGAGGGGTGAACACTGAAGCTTTCTTT
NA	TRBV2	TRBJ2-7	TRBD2	CASMTSGSREQYF	TGTGCCAGCATGACTAGCGGGAGCAGGGAGCAGTACTTC
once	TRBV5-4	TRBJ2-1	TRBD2	CASSFALRGRAGEQFF	TGTGCCAGCAGCTTCGCCCTTCGCGGGAGGGCGGGAGAGCAGTTCTTC
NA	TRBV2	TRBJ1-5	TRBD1	CASGGGQGLKPQHF	TGTGCCAGCGGGGGTGGACAGGGTCTTAAGCCCCAGCATTTT
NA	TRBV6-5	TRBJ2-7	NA	CASSMDGYEQYF	TGTGCCAGCAGTATGGACGGCTACGAGCAGTACTTC
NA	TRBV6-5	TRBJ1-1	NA	CASSYEGGGTEAFF	TGTGCCAGCAGTTACGAAGGAGGGGGCACTGAAGCTTTCTTT
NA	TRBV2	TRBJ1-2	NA	CASALNRVEGYTF	TGTGCCAGCGCGTTGAACAGGGTCGAGGGCTACACCTTC
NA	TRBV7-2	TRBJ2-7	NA	CASSVRRGYEQYF	TGTGCCAGCAGCGTAAGGAGGGGGTACGAGCAGTACTTC
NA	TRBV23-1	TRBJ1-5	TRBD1	CASSRGTGGFSEQPQHF	TGCGCCAGCAGTCGGGGGACAGGGGGCTTTAGCGAACAGCCCCAGCATTTT
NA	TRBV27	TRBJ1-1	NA	CATMGGSEAFF	TGTGCCACCATGGGTGGTTCTGAAGCTTTCTTT